This T cell receptor beta chain was identified in a study of glioma-infiltrating T cells after dendritic cell vaccination. Whole-study context: Patients received three intradermal dendritic cell vaccine injections at biweekly intervals.

Amplification used 60 V beta primers and 13 J beta primers. The table came from immunoSEQ multiplex PCR; TCRdb's copy has only in-frame clones and leaves some out. The sample lists about 94,000 clones, approximately 84% seen once, with around 5.4% in the top ten. Trimming took off 4 bases at V and 4 bases at J, with 16 bases between the two ends. This CDR3 spans 14 amino acids. Germline assignment: CDR1 SQVTM and CDR2 ANQGSEA. Whole-study findings and limits: Higher pretreatment TIL content predicted longer progression-free time and survival.

As to time point: after dendritic cell vaccination, including at tumor progression/relapse. Blood PBMC samples: pre-vaccination, two weeks post third vaccination, and at tumor progression. This clone showed up just a few times. The antigen is undetermined. The rearrangement joins TRBV29-1 to TRBJ1-2; maybe TRBD1 (6 bases). This receptor was taken from a human donor with glioblastoma. The sequencing used blood, collected after dendritic cell vaccination. The CDR3 nucleotides read TGCAGCGTTGTAGGCCTTCTACAGGGCTATGGCTACACCTTC. Translated: CSVVGLLQGYGYTF.